This entry lists 31 T cell receptor beta chains sequenced from one sample in a study of shared clonotypes between healthy human individuals. Sequenced by immunoSEQ multiplex PCR; TCRdb stores in-frame clones only, minus some. The sample has roughly 650,000 clones, approximately 96% seen once; the top ten hold about 0.11%. Naive CD8 cells comprised CD45RO-negative, CCR7-positively selected cells, excluding terminally differentiated effector memory CD45RA+ cells. The sample taken for sequencing was naive CD8+ T cells sorted from blood. The receptors were sampled from a woman aged 25-40 years in good health.

This clone was observed a single time. DNA for the CDR3: TGCAGCGCACGGACAGTCCATACCTACGAGCAGTACTTC. Translated: CSARTVHTYEQYF. The chain recombines TRBV29-1 with TRBJ2-7, with a possible D match to TRBD1 (6 bases). Germline V gene sequence: CDR1 SQVTM, CDR2 ANQGSEA. CDR3 length: 13 residues. V lost 7 bases to trimming and J lost 2 bases, with 15 bases between them.

The V and J genes are TRBV27 and TRBJ2-7, with 11 bases identical to TRBD1. The CDR3 covers 13 residues. The J segment lost 7 bases and the V segment lost 6 bases, leaving 5 bases of the junction unmatched. The germline gives CDR1 MNHEY, CDR2 SMNVEV (reference sequence). This CDR3 reads CASRPGTGGEQYF. CDR3 bases: TGTGCCAGCAGGCCCGGGACAGGGGGTGAGCAGTACTTC.

The rearrangement uses TRBV11-2 and TRBJ1-1, with D perhaps matching TRBD1 (5 bases). The CDR3 has 11 amino acids. V was clipped by 5 bases and J by 8 bases, with 9 bases between them. Germline V gives CDR1 SGHAT, CDR2 FQNNGV. CDR3 in DNA: TGTGCCAGCAGCCCCGGGGGGGAAGCTTTCTTT. This encodes CASSPGGEAFF.

The chain joins TRBV5-6 to TRBJ2-2, with 7 bases aligning to TRBD2. V dropped 0 bases and J dropped 7; count of bases not matched to a gene: 3. The V gene's germline CDR1 is SGHDT and CDR2 YYEEEE. The CDR3 is 14 residues long. The CDR3 bases are TGTGCCAGCAGCTTGGCCCTAGCGGACGGGGAGCTGTTTTTT. It specifies CASSLALADGELFF.

This chain joins TRBV5-4 and TRBJ2-3; D is uncertain. V lost 0 bases, J lost 3 bases, and 11 bases lay in between. This CDR3 contains 15 residues. Germline CDR1 is SGHNT and CDR2 is YYREEE (reference sequence). The CDR3 region is CASSLEAAETDTQYF. CDR3 DNA sequence: TGTGCCAGCAGCTTGGAGGCGGCTGAGACAGATACGCAGTATTTT.

The rearrangement uses TRBV5-1 and TRBJ1-5, with D unclear. CDR1 and CDR2 (germline): SGHRS, YFSETQ. V was cut by 5 bases and J by 6 bases, with 6 bases left in between. The CDR3 totals 11 residues. The CDR3 DNA reads TGCGCCAGCAGTCCCACTCAGCCCCAGCATTTT. Protein: CASSPTQPQHF.

This chain joins TRBV7-9 and TRBJ2-4, with 9 nucleotides matching TRBD1. The V segment lost 5 bases and the J segment 6 bases; nucleotides outside the gene matches: 11. Germline V lookup: CDR1 SEHNR, CDR2 FQNEAQ (reference sequence). The CDR3 extends over 16 amino acids. This CDR3 is CASSERQGVAGNIQYF. CDR3 DNA sequence: TGTGCCAGCAGCGAACGACAGGGGGTCGCGGGAAACATTCAGTACTTC.

The genes are TRBV7-9 and TRBJ2-1; 8 bases line up with TRBD2. The CDR3 length is 15 residues. V lost 1 base and J lost 2; bases outside the gene matches: 1. Germline V lookup: CDR1 SEHNR, CDR2 FQNEAQ (reference sequence). CDR3 nucleotide sequence: TGTGCCAGCAGCTTAGTAGCGGGACCCTACAATGAGCAGTTCTTC. Translating it yields CASSLVAGPYNEQFF.

This clone was recorded a few times. The gene calls are TRBV19 and TRBJ1-1; D not certain. V shed 5 bases and J shed 2 bases, with 6 bases lying between them. This CDR3 is built from 12 residues. Germline V gives CDR1 LNHDA, CDR2 SQIVND (reference sequence). This chain's CDR3 is CASSQPNTEAFF. DNA for the CDR3: TGTGCCAGTAGTCAACCTAACACTGAAGCTTTCTTT.

This chain links TRBV27 with TRBJ2-7; D tentatively reads TRBD1 or TRBD2 (5 bases each). From germline, CDR1 is MNHEY and CDR2 SMNVEV (reference sequence). This CDR3 comprises 14 residues. Trimming shortened V by 5 bases and J by 7 bases, and 18 bases separated the two germline ends. As DNA, the CDR3 is TGTGCCAGCAGTCCCGGGACCTACGGGGTAGAGCAGTACTTC. Encoded protein: CASSPGTYGVEQYF.

The rearrangement joins TRBV5-8 to TRBJ2-1; D perhaps matches TRBD1 (6 bases). Germline-derived CDR1 and CDR2 are SGHTS and YDEGEE. This CDR3 has 13 amino acids. The V gene lost 0 bases and the J gene lost 7 bases, with 8 bases spanning the gap. CDR3: CASSLDRANEQFF. CDR3 bases: TGTGCCAGCAGCTTGGACAGGGCTAATGAGCAGTTCTTC. The entire variable domain, with the rest obtained from reference TRBV5-8 and TRBJ2-1, is as follows: EAGVTQSPTHLIKTRGQQATLRCSPISGHTSVYWYQQALGLGLQFLLWYDEGEERNRGNFPPRFSGRQFPNYSSELNVNALELEDSALYLCASSLDRANEQFFGPGTRLTVL.

The sample holds one count of this clone. This chain connects TRBV7-9 to TRBJ1-4; a weak D match, TRBD1 (6 bases). The CDR3 length is 17 residues. Germline CDR1 is SEHNR and CDR2 is FQNEAQ (reference sequence). Trimming shortened V by 3 bases and J by 5 bases, and 19 bases separated the two germline ends. This CDR3 is CASSFPRGDGGNEKLFF. The DNA of the CDR3 is TGTGCCAGCAGCTTCCCGCGGGGGGACGGGGGCAATGAAAAACTGTTTTTT.

V and J are TRBV2 and TRBJ2-5, with TRBD2 as a possible D gene (5 bases). The CDR3 extends over 17 amino acids. Germline values: CDR1 SNHLY, CDR2 FYNNEI. V lost 0 bases and J 11 bases, leaving 25 bases between the germline ends. CDR3 nucleotides: TGTGCCAGCAGTGAAGCGCTATCAGCGGAGGCTAGGTGGGAGCAGTACTTC. Translated, it gives CASSEALSAEARWEQYF.

The rearrangement joins TRBV11-2 to TRBJ2-1, with D possibly matching TRBD2 (6 bases). Trimming took 1 base from V and 8 from J, leaving 9 bases between them. This CDR3 region has 13 residues. From germline, CDR1 is SGHAT and CDR2 FQNNGV. As DNA, the CDR3 is TGTGCCAGCAGCTTAGGGACTACCTATGAGCAGTTCTTC. Residues: CASSLGTTYEQFF. Together with reference TRBV11-2 and TRBJ2-1, the CDR3 gives the full variable domain: EAGVAQSPRYKIIEKRQSVAFWCNPISGHATLYWYQQILGQGPKLLIQFQNNGVVDDSQLPKDRFSAERLKGVDSTLKIQPAKLEDSAVYLCASSLGTTYEQFFGPGTRLTVL.

V usage is TRBV6-6 and J usage is TRBJ2-7; tentatively, D is TRBD1 or TRBD2 (5 bases each). CDR1 MNHNY and CDR2 SVGAGI come from the germline V gene (reference sequence). This CDR3 is built from 15 residues. V lost 4 bases and J lost 1, with 14 bases in between. CDR3 residues: CASSWGEGRSYEQYF. CDR3 DNA sequence: TGTGCCAGCAGTTGGGGCGAGGGTAGGTCCTACGAGCAGTACTTC.

For the CDR3, the DNA is TGTGCCAGCAGCGCGCAGACAGAGTTCTCCTACGAGCAGTACTTC. This gives the protein CASSAQTEFSYEQYF. This chain uses TRBV7-8 with TRBJ2-7; possibly TRBD1 for D (5 bases). Trimming shortened V by 5 bases and J by 0 bases, and 14 bases separated the two germline ends. The CDR3 is 15 amino acids. From germline, CDR1 is SGHVS and CDR2 FQNEAQ.

V gene TRBV28 combines with J gene TRBJ1-1, with D unresolved. V shed 2 bases and J shed 1 base, with 11 bases lying between them. The CDR3 totals 15 residues. The germline CDR1 and CDR2 sequences are MDHEN and SYDVKM. The CDR3 nucleotides read TGTGCCAGCAGTTTACCCGCAGGTCGGAACACTGAAGCTTTCTTT. Translated, it gives CASSLPAGRNTEAFF.

The genes are TRBV19 and TRBJ1-5; D is uncertain. The V end lost 1 base, the J end lost 1 base, and 11 bases lay between the germline ends. Germline assignment: CDR1 LNHDA and CDR2 SQIVND (reference sequence). This CDR3 has 16 residues. CDR3 sequence reads: CASSIVPVGSNQPQHF. CDR3 sequence (DNA): TGTGCCAGTAGTATAGTCCCGGTCGGAAGCAATCAGCCCCAGCATTTT.

This chain joins TRBV29-1 and TRBJ2-2; the D is unclear. Germline-derived CDR1 and CDR2 are SQVTM and ANQGSEA. The CDR3 has 12 amino acids. The ends were cut back, 2 bases at V and 5 bases at J, with 6 bases in the middle. In DNA form, the CDR3 reads TGCAGCGTTGAACTAGGGACCGGGGAGCTGTTTTTT. Its translation is CSVELGTGELFF.

V and J are TRBV27 and TRBJ2-5; TRBD2 is a possible D gene (5 bases). The assigned J gene may be wrong: the sequence end matches TRBJ2-7 better. This CDR3 region has 13 residues. Germline assignment: CDR1 MNHEY and CDR2 SMNVEV (reference sequence). The CDR3 bases are TGTGCCAGCAAAAGCGGCTTCCCGTACGAGCAGTACTTC. This codes for CASKSGFPYEQYF.

V gene TRBV9 combines with J gene TRBJ2-3; D is possibly TRBD2 (5 bases). Germline V CDR1 and CDR2: SGDLS, YYNGEE. Trimming took off 2 bases at V and 2 bases at J, with 15 bases between the two ends. The CDR3 covers 16 residues. The CDR3 spells CASSVTTRDPTDTQYF. The DNA for the CDR3 is TGTGCCAGCAGCGTGACTACTAGAGACCCCACAGATACGCAGTATTTT.

CDR3 coding DNA: TGTGCCAGCAGTTTTAGATCGAACACTGAAGCTTTCTTT. This gives the protein CASSFRSNTEAFF. This rearrangement joins TRBV28 to TRBJ1-1; D gene uncertain. Germline CDR1 is MDHEN and CDR2 is SYDVKM. With 3 bases removed from V and 1 base from J, the gap between germline ends came to 6 bases. CDR3 size: 13 residues.

J is TRBJ2-5 and V is TRBV7-9; D is perhaps TRBD1 or TRBD2 (5 bases each). V lost 6 bases to trimming and J lost 5 bases, with 10 bases between them. Germline V gives CDR1 SEHNR, CDR2 FQNEAQ (reference sequence). The length of the CDR3 is 12 residues. This chain's CDR3 is CASRSGTETQYF. The CDR3 region has the DNA TGTGCCAGCAGATCGGGGACGGAGACCCAGTACTTC.

J is TRBJ2-3 and V is TRBV21-1; TRBD2 reflects the table's D call only, with no check against the DNA. TRBV21-1 is given as a pseudogene. There are 15 residues in the CDR3. The CDR3 DNA follows: TGTGCCAGCAGCATGATTAGGGACTACACAGATACGCAGTATTTT. It is translated as CASSMIRDYTDTQYF.

The rearrangement uses TRBV19 and TRBJ2-1, with 11 bases lining up with TRBD2. This CDR3 contains 16 residues. The germline V gene has CDR1 LNHDA and CDR2 SQIVND (reference sequence). Trimming at V came to 4 bases and at J to 5 bases, leaving 7 bases not matched to a gene. The DNA of the CDR3 is TGTGCCAGTAGTACAGCGACTAGCGGGGAACACAATGAGCAGTTCTTC. Translated, it gives CASSTATSGEHNEQFF.

The chain couples TRBV5-1 to TRBJ2-7, with D tentatively TRBD2 (5 bases). There are 14 residues in the CDR3. V lost 0 bases and J 6 bases, leaving 13 bases between the germline ends. Germline CDR1 and CDR2: SGHRS and YFSETQ. The CDR3 reads CASSLDRASLEQYF. CDR3 in DNA: TGCGCCAGCAGCTTGGATAGGGCTAGCCTCGAGCAGTACTTC.

V and J are TRBV4-1 and TRBJ1-1; D call uncertain. V dropped 4 bases and J dropped 4 bases, with 19 bases sitting between them. Germline V CDR1 and CDR2: MGHRA, YSYEKL. This CDR3 region has 16 residues. In DNA form, the CDR3 reads TGCGCCAGCAGCCCCCCACTTCGACCCGCCGGCACTGAAGCTTTCTTT. Its protein is CASSPPLRPAGTEAFF.

The chain has TRBV6-5 and TRBJ1-1, with D possibly being TRBD1 (5 bases). Germline CDR1 MNHEY, CDR2 SVGAGI. The V and J ends lost 5 bases and 9 bases respectively, with 19 bases between them. This CDR3 spans 14 amino acids. Written as DNA, the CDR3 is TGTGCCAGCAGTCAAAGTGACAGTTCTACCCAAGCTTTCTTT. Amino acids: CASSQSDSSTQAFF.

V gene TRBV27 combines with J gene TRBJ2-1, with D unclear. This CDR3 has 13 amino acids. Germline CDR1 and CDR2: MNHEY and SMNVEV (reference sequence). V was cut by 2 bases and J by 14 bases, with 16 bases left in between. The CDR3 here is CASSLTGNFVEFF. CDR3 DNA: TGTGCCAGCAGTTTAACCGGTAATTTTGTAGAGTTCTTC.

This chain uses TRBV28 with TRBJ2-3, with D maybe TRBD2 (5 bases). Deletions cut 6 bases from V and 5 bases from J, with 15 bases between. The CDR3 loop spans 14 amino acids. From germline, CDR1 is MDHEN and CDR2 SYDVKM. The CDR3 nucleotides are TGTGCCAGCAGCGACCCCGGGATCCAAGATACGCAGTATTTT. Protein sequence: CASSDPGIQDTQYF.

The CDR3 region has the DNA TGTGCTAGTGGTCCGGGGACCCCTTACAATGAGCAGTTCTTC. This gives the protein CASGPGTPYNEQFF. The chain uses TRBV12-5 and TRBJ2-1, with D perhaps being TRBD1 or TRBD2 (5 bases each). The CDR3 extends over 14 amino acids. Trimming took off 5 bases at V and 4 bases at J, with 12 bases between the two ends. The germline V gene has CDR1 LGHNT and CDR2 FRNRAP.